What follows are 11 T cell receptor beta chains derived from one specimen sequenced in a study of blood T cell repertoires in COVID-19. Sequencing used immunoSEQ multiplex PCR; TCRdb keeps in-frame clones, though not all of them. The sample lists some 140,000 clones, roughly 83% occurring once. Sequenced input: PBMCs or T cells enriched from blood (not recorded which). The receptor source for this set is a man between 45 and 60 years old who had recovered from COVID-19.

This rearrangement joins TRBV5-1 to TRBJ2-3, with D hard to call. The germline V gene encodes CDR1 SGHRS and CDR2 YFSETQ. The CDR3 is 14 amino acids. Trimming removed 6 bases from V and 1 base from J, with 12 bases in between. Here the CDR3 DNA reads TGCGCCAGCACCCCCGGTCTGGGCACAGATACGCAGTATTTT. Protein product: CASTPGLGTDTQYF.

As DNA, the CDR3 is TGTGCCAGAAGCAAAAACGAAAGCGCTAACTATGGCTACACCTTC. Encoded protein: CARSKNESANYGYTF. The chain has TRBV5-3 and TRBJ1-2; D ambiguous. TRBV5-3 has ORF status, its function being uncertain. This CDR3 is built from 15 residues. V lost 4 bases, J lost 0 bases, and 13 bases lay in between.

This clone was detected only a few times. V usage is TRBV5-1 and J usage is TRBJ1-5, with TRBD1 identical over 10 bases. Per the germline V gene, CDR1 is SGHRS and CDR2 is YFSETQ. V was clipped by 3 bases and J by 3 bases; unmatched bases: 3. The CDR3 is 15 amino acids. CDR3 bases: TGCGCCAGCAGCTCCGGGACAGGGGACAATCAGCCCCAGCATTTT. It is translated as CASSSGTGDNQPQHF.

The chain couples TRBV5-1 to TRBJ2-3, with 7 bases that match TRBD2. Trimming took 5 bases from V and 6 from J; bases not matched to a gene: 9. In germline, CDR1 is SGHRS, CDR2 YFSETQ. This CDR3 has 14 residues. CDR3 nucleotide sequence: TGCGCCAGCAGAACAAGCGGGGCCCGGGATACGCAGTATTTT. Translated: CASRTSGARDTQYF.

This clone has only one observation. The chain couples TRBV7-9 to TRBJ1-2; D remains ambiguous. V was cut by 0 bases and J by 0 bases, with 17 bases left in between. CDR3 length equals 18 residues. Germline CDR1 and CDR2: SEHNR and FQNEAQ (reference sequence). CDR3 sequence reads: CASSLARAQWGSNYGYTF. The CDR3 DNA follows: TGTGCCAGCAGCTTAGCGCGGGCTCAATGGGGTTCTAACTATGGCTACACCTTC.

The CDR3 DNA follows: TGTGCCAGCAGCTTGGATAAGAGACGGACACCCCAAAACATTCAGTACTTC. Its translation is CASSLDKRRTPQNIQYF. This chain uses TRBV5-4 with TRBJ2-4; a possible D gene is TRBD1 (5 bases). The CDR3 is 17 residues long. Per the germline V gene, CDR1 is SGHNT and CDR2 is YYREEE (reference sequence). With 0 bases removed from V and 5 bases from J, the gap between germline ends came to 18 bases.

The chain employs TRBV7-9 and TRBJ1-2, with TRBD1 matching over 8 bases. J lost 4 bases, V lost 0 bases, and 4 bases had no gene match. The CDR3 spans 15 residues. In germline, CDR1 is SEHNR, CDR2 FQNEAQ (reference sequence). The CDR3 spells CASSLADRDFYGYTF. CDR3 DNA: TGTGCCAGCAGCTTAGCGGACAGGGATTTCTATGGCTACACCTTC.

The V and J genes are TRBV10-3 and TRBJ2-7, with TRBD2 matching over 10 bases. Losses at the gene ends were 2 bases for V and 6 bases for J; bases not matched to a gene: 7. The CDR3 has 15 residues. Germline assignment: CDR1 ENHRY and CDR2 SYGVKD. The DNA for the CDR3 is TGTGCCATCAGTGAGGAGCAGCGGGGGGGCCGCGAGCAGTACTTC. It encodes CAISEEQRGGREQYF.

This chain connects TRBV13 to TRBJ1-5; D perhaps matches TRBD1 (5 bases). The CDR3 loop spans 14 amino acids. Trimming took off 3 bases at V and 6 bases at J, with 12 bases between the two ends. CDR1 is PRHDT and CDR2 is FYEKMQ in the germline V gene (reference sequence). The CDR3 DNA sequence: TGTGCCAGCAGCTTCTGGGGAAGGGGTCAGCCCCAGCATTTT. This gives the protein CASSFWGRGQPQHF.

The CDR3 spells CASSLVRQGDQPQHF. The CDR3 region has the DNA TGTGCCAGCAGCTTAGTGAGGCAGGGCGATCAGCCCCAGCATTTT. The chain employs TRBV7-2 and TRBJ1-5, with a weak D call TRBD1 (5 bases). The CDR3 runs 15 residues. V was cut by 1 base and J by 5 bases, with 12 bases left in between. From germline, CDR1 is SGHTA and CDR2 FQGNSA.

V usage is TRBV18 and J usage is TRBJ1-3, with D possibly being TRBD1 (6 bases). Trimming cost V 2 bases and J 4 bases, with 12 bases left between them. The CDR3 is 15 residues long. Germline V gene sequence: CDR1 KGHSH, CDR2 LQKENI. CDR3 nucleotides: TGTGCCAGCTCACCATCTACAGGGCAGGGAAACACCATATATTTT. Protein product: CASSPSTGQGNTIYF. Supplemented by reference TRBV18 and TRBJ1-3, the full variable domain reads NAGVMQNPRHLVRRRGQEARLRCSPMKGHSHVYWYRQLPEEGLKFMVYLQKENIIDESGMPKERFSAEFPKEGPSILRIQQVVRGDSAAYFCASSPSTGQGNTIYFGEGSWLTVV.